This T cell receptor (beta chain) originates from a study of cytomegalovirus exposure and HLA in healthy donors. Study results and caveats: According to a later analysis, donors in an Asian-associated ancestry cluster reportedly had fewer N-insertions than the approximately 730-donor mean. As was reported, the classifier diagnosed cytomegalovirus status with high specificity and sensitivity.

It was with 60 Vbeta and 13 Jbeta primers that the PCR ran. Repertoires were generated with immunoSEQ multiplex PCR, while TCRdb's copy carries only in-frame clones and drops some. The data show roughly 150,000 clones, with around 9.6% seen just once and approximately 1.8% held by the top ten. The sample holds a few counts of this clone. The antigen is unknown. The CDR3 totals 14 residues. Germline V CDR1 and CDR2: LGHNA, YSLEER. The V segment lost 4 bases and the J segment 8 bases; nucleotides outside the gene matches: 10. The receptor comes from a male donor in good health and CMV-seronegative. This chain links TRBV4-3 with TRBJ1-2, with 7 bases fitting TRBD1. Source material: PBMCs. CDR3 amino acids: CASSLRGTVEGYTF. CDR3 coding DNA: TGCGCCAGCAGCCTCAGAGGGACAGTTGAAGGCTACACCTTC.